This T cell receptor (beta chain) was recovered during a study of OX40 agonist ivuxolimab in advanced cancers. Study at large: Dose-escalation patients were diagnosed with hepatocellular carcinoma, melanoma, renal cell cancer or head and neck cancer. Antecedent anti-PD-1, anti-PD-L1 or anti-CTLA-4 therapy was permissible, with roughly 36% having received some. Study-wide results and caveats: Some patients without response likewise showed low normalized clonal expansion. Clonal expansion by week 6 occurred in CD4+ and CD8+ blood T cells (at 0.1 to 3.0 mg/kg).

The table came from immunoSEQ multiplex PCR; TCRdb's copy has only in-frame clones and leaves some out. The table includes 55,000 to 65,000 clones, roughly nine tenths detected once. V lost 8 bases and J 7 bases, leaving 20 bases between the germline ends. CDR3 length: 14 amino acids. Looked up from germline, CDR1 is GTSNPN and CDR2 is SVGIG (reference sequence). As for this clone: The antigen remains undetermined.

This TCR came from an adult with an advanced solid tumor such as melanoma, head and neck, liver or kidney cancer. V is TRBV30 and J is TRBJ2-2, with D maybe TRBD2 (6 bases). Sequencing used CD4+ or CD8+ T cells sorted from blood, obtained in a trial of the OX40 agonist ivuxolimab. The CDR3, as DNA: TGTGCCCCACCCTACGGGACTCCTAGCGGGGAGCTGTTTTTT. This sequence encodes CAPPYGTPSGELFF.